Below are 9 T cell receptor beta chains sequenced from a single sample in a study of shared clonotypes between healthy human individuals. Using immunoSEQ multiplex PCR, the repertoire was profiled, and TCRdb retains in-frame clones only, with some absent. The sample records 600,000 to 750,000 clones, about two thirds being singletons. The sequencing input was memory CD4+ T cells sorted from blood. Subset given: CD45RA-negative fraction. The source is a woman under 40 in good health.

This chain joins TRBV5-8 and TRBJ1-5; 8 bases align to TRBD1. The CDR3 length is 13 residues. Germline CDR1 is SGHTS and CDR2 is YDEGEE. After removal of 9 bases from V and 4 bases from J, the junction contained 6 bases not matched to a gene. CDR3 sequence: CATTTGGNQPQHF. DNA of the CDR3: TGTGCCACCACAACAGGGGGAAATCAGCCCCAGCATTTT.

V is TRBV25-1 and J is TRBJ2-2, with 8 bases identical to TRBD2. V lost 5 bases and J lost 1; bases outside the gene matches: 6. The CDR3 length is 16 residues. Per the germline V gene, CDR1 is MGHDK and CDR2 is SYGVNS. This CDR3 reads CASSPTSGLNTGELFF. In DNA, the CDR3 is TGTGCCAGCAGTCCAACTAGCGGTTTGAACACCGGGGAGCTGTTTTTT.

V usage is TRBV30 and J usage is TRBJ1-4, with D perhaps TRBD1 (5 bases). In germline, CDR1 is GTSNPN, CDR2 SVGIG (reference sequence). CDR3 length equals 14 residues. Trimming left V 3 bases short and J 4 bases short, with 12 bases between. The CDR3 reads CAWSATANNEKLFF. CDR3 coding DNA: TGTGCCTGGAGCGCGACAGCCAATAATGAAAAACTGTTTTTT.

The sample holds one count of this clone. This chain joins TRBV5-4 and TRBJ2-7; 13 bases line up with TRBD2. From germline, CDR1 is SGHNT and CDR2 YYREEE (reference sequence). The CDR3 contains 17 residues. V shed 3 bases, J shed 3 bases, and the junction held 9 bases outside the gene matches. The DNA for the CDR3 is TGTGCCAGCAGCTCGATGGGACTAGCGGGATGGGGCTACGAGCAGTACTTC. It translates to CASSSMGLAGWGYEQYF.

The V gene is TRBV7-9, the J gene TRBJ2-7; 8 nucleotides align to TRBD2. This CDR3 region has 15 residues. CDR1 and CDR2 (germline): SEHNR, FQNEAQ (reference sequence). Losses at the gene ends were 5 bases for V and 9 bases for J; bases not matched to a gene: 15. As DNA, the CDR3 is TGTGCCAGCAGCCCCAGACTAGCGAACCCTACGGTGCAGTACTTC. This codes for CASSPRLANPTVQYF.

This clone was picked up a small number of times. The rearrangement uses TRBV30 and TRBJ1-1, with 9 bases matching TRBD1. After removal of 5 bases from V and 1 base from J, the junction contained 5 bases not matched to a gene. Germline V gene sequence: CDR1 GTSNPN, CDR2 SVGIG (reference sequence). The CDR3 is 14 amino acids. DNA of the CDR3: TGTGCCTGGGGCCAACAGGGGGCGAACACTGAAGCTTTCTTT. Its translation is CAWGQQGANTEAFF.

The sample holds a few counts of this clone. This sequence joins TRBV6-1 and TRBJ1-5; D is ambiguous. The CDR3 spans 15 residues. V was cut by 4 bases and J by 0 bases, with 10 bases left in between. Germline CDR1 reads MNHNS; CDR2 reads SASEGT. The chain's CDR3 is CASSGITNSNQPQHF. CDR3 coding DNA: TGTGCCAGCAGTGGGATAACTAATAGCAATCAGCCCCAGCATTTT.

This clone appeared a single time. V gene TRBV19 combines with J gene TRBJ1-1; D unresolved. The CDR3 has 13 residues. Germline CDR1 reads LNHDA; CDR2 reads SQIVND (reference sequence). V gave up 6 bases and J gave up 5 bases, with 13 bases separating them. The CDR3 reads CASRRGSSTEAFF. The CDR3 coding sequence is TGTGCCAGTAGACGGGGTTCTTCAACTGAAGCTTTCTTT.

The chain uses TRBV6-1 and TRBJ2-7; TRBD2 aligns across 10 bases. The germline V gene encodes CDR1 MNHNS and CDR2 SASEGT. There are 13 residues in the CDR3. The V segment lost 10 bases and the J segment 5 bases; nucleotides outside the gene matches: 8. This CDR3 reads CAIEPSGSNEQYF. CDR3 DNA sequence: TGTGCCATCGAACCTAGCGGGAGTAACGAGCAGTACTTC.